The 3 T cell receptor beta chains below come from one sample, sequenced in a study of T-cell reconstitution after alpha-beta-depleted transplantation in children. Researchers prepared the TCRbeta library using unique molecular identifiers, the study reports. Using its own MiXCR run on the PCR reads, TCRdb lists one record per CDR3 protein. The data show more than 200,000 distinct CDR3 sequences, roughly 26% seen once. Here the sequenced sample was PBMCs, taken before TCRalphabeta/CD19-depleted stem cell transplant. These receptors came from a girl aged 2 to 10 with Fanconi anemia, due to receive a stem cell transplant.

This clonotype was observed many times. The gene calls are TRBV20-1 and TRBJ2-7; 9 bases fit TRBD1. Germline lookup yields CDR1 DFQATT and CDR2 SNEGSKA (reference sequence). The CDR3 loop spans 13 amino acids. For the CDR3, the DNA is TGCAGCAGCCGGGACAGGGCCTCCTACGAGCAGTACTTC. Amino acid sequence: CSSRDRASYEQYF.

The chain couples TRBV29-1 to TRBJ2-7; a possible D gene is TRBD2 (5 bases). Germline CDR1 reads SQVTM; CDR2 reads ANQGSEA. V dropped 1 base and J dropped 7 bases, with 8 bases sitting between them. This CDR3 has 11 amino acids. DNA of the CDR3: TGCAGCGTTGAAGTTCGGAGGGAGCAGTACTTC. The encoded protein is CSVEVRREQYF.

The chain is built from TRBV4-2 and TRBJ2-7; D is unclear. Trimming took off 0 bases at V and 2 bases at J, with 11 bases between the two ends. The CDR3 extends over 15 amino acids. Germline CDR1 LGHNA, CDR2 YNFKEQ. DNA of the CDR3: TGTGCCAGCAGCCAAGATCGCCGGTTCACCTACGAGCAGTACTTC. Protein product: CASSQDRRFTYEQYF.